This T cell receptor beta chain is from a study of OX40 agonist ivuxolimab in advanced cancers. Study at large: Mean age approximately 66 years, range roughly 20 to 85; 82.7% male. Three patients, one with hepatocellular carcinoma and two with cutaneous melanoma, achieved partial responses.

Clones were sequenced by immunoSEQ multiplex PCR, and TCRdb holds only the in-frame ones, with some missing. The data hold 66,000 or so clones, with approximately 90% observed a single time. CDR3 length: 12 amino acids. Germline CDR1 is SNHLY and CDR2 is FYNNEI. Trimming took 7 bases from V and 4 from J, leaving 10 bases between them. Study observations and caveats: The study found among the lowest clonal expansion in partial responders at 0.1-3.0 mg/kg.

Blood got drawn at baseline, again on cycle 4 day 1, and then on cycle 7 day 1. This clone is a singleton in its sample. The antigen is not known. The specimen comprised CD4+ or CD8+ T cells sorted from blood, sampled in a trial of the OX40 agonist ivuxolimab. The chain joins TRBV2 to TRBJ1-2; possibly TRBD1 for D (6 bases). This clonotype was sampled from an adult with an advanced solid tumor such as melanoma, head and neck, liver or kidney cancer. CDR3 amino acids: CASNRDTYGYTF. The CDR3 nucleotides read TGTGCCAGCAACCGGGACACCTATGGCTACACCTTC. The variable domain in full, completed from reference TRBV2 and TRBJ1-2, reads EPEVTQTPSHQVTQMGQEVILRCVPISNHLYFYWYRQILGQKVEFLVSFYNNEISEKSEIFDDQFSVERPDGSNFTLKIRSTKLEDSAMYFCASNRDTYGYTFGSGTRLTVV.